These 17 T cell receptor beta chains originate from one sample sequenced in a study of blood T cell repertoires in COVID-19. TCRdb keeps only in-frame clones here, not all; method: immunoSEQ multiplex PCR. The repertoire holds 150,000 to 190,000 clones, with about four fifths as singletons. Sequencing input: peripheral blood. The receptors were sampled from a woman of 80 years or more with acute or convalescent COVID-19.

CDR3 amino acids: CASSLPLNDEQYF. The CDR3 nucleotides are TGTGCCAGCAGTTTGCCCCTAAACGACGAGCAGTACTTC. J is TRBJ2-7 and V is TRBV12-3 or TRBV12-4; no definite D call. The CDR3 is made up of 13 amino acids. Trimming took off 3 bases at V and 5 bases at J, with 11 bases between the two ends.

This chain joins TRBV18 and TRBJ1-2, with 9 bases that match TRBD1. With 5 bases clipped from V and 2 bases from J, the junction kept 6 bases outside the gene matches. The germline gives CDR1 KGHSH, CDR2 LQKENI. The CDR3 extends over 15 amino acids. CDR3 DNA: TGTGCCAGCTCAGCCCGACAGGGGGAGAACTATGGCTACACCTTC. Its translation: CASSARQGENYGYTF.

The genes are TRBV5-6 and TRBJ2-1; 9 positions agree with TRBD2. The CDR3 is 15 residues long. V was clipped by 0 bases and J by 9 bases; unmatched bases: 7. The germline V gene has CDR1 SGHDT and CDR2 YYEEEE. The CDR3 here is CASSLEGTSLGEQFF. CDR3 nucleotide sequence: TGTGCCAGCAGCTTGGAGGGGACTAGCCTCGGTGAGCAGTTCTTC. Using reference TRBV5-6 and TRBJ2-1 for the parts outside the CDR3, the full variable domain is DAGVTQSPTHLIKTRGQQVTLRCSPKSGHDTVSWYQQALGQGPQFIFQYYEEEERQRGNFPDRFSGHQFPNYSSELNVNALLLGDSALYLCASSLEGTSLGEQFFGPGTRLTVL.

The chain employs TRBV7-3 and TRBJ2-1; 9 bases are a match to TRBD1. J lost 4 bases, V lost 5 bases, and 6 bases had no gene match. The CDR3 is 15 residues long. CDR1 SGHTA and CDR2 FQGTGA come from the germline V gene. The CDR3 sequence: CASSPTGTGYNEQFF. The CDR3 region has the DNA TGTGCCAGCAGCCCCACCGGGACAGGGTACAATGAGCAGTTCTTC.

The rearrangement links TRBV20-1 to TRBJ2-5, with D perhaps TRBD1 (5 bases). The CDR3 sequence is 14 residues long. Germline V gives CDR1 DFQATT, CDR2 SNEGSKA (reference sequence). V lost 3 bases to trimming and J lost 5 bases, with 16 bases between them. CDR3 amino acids: CSASSQGSLETQYF. In nucleotides, the CDR3 is TGCAGTGCTAGTAGTCAGGGAAGTCTCGAGACCCAGTACTTC.

The chain has TRBV19 and TRBJ1-4; 11 nucleotides agree with TRBD1. The CDR3 has 17 residues. The V segment lost 6 bases and the J segment 3 bases; nucleotides outside the gene matches: 9. CDR1 LNHDA and CDR2 SQIVND come from the germline V gene (reference sequence). CDR3 sequence: CASRKRGQGASNEKLFF. The CDR3 region has the DNA TGTGCCAGTAGAAAGAGAGGACAGGGGGCTTCTAATGAAAAACTGTTTTTT. The complete variable domain, with remaining parts taken from reference TRBV19 and TRBJ1-4, reads DGGITQSPKYLFRKEGQNVTLSCEQNLNHDAMYWYRQDPGQGLRLIYYSQIVNDFQKGDIAEGYSVSREKKESFPLTVTSAQKNPTAFYLCASRKRGQGASNEKLFFGSGTQLSVL.

This clone was seen only a few times. The chain is built from TRBV23-1 and TRBJ1-6, with 7 bases aligning to TRBD1. TRBV23-1 is an ORF; its function is uncertain. The V and J ends lost 3 bases and 9 bases, in that order; junction bases with no gene match: 11. The CDR3 has 16 amino acids. The CDR3 region has the DNA TGCGCCAGCAGTCATCTAAACAGGGGATTAGGTTCACCCCTCCACTTT. It translates to CASSHLNRGLGSPLHF.

The chain is built from TRBV19 and TRBJ2-3, with 8 bases identical to TRBD1. Germline V gene data show CDR1 as LNHDA and CDR2 as SQIVND (reference sequence). V lost 6 bases to trimming and J lost 5 bases; unmatched junction nucleotides: 7. This CDR3 spans 14 amino acids. CDR3 protein: CASRKQGAQDTQYF. The CDR3 DNA follows: TGTGCCAGTAGGAAGCAGGGGGCGCAAGATACGCAGTATTTT. Supplemented by reference TRBV19 and TRBJ2-3, the full variable domain reads DGGITQSPKYLFRKEGQNVTLSCEQNLNHDAMYWYRQDPGQGLRLIYYSQIVNDFQKGDIAEGYSVSREKKESFPLTVTSAQKNPTAFYLCASRKQGAQDTQYFGPGTRLTVL.

The rearrangement uses TRBV29-1 and TRBJ2-3; D remains unclear. This CDR3 is built from 10 residues. Germline V lookup: CDR1 SQVTM, CDR2 ANQGSEA. V lost 3 bases and J 8 bases, leaving 6 bases between the germline ends. The CDR3 DNA sequence: TGCAGCGTTGATTCGGGTACGCAGTATTTT. It specifies CSVDSGTQYF.

The genes are TRBV6-5 and TRBJ1-2, with 7 bases that match TRBD1. Per germline, CDR1 MNHEY and CDR2 SVGAGI. The ends lost 6 bases at V and 3 bases at J; junction bases unmatched: 10. CDR3 length: 15 residues. This chain's CDR3 is CASSGQEVAHYGYTF. DNA for the CDR3: TGTGCCAGCAGCGGACAGGAAGTAGCACACTATGGCTACACCTTC.

This clone was observed a single time. The chain joins TRBV6-5 to TRBJ1-1; 8 bases are shared with TRBD1. Germline V lookup: CDR1 MNHEY, CDR2 SVGAGI. The J segment lost 3 bases and the V segment lost 7 bases, leaving 7 bases of the junction unmatched. The CDR3 consists of 14 residues. CDR3 in DNA: TGTGCCAGCATGTCAGGGGGCTATGACACTGAAGCTTTCTTT. Amino acid sequence: CASMSGGYDTEAFF.

This clone showed up just a few times. The chain links TRBV19 to TRBJ2-7; D might be TRBD1 (5 bases). Trimming left V 5 bases short and J 0 bases short, with 11 bases between. The germline V gene has CDR1 LNHDA and CDR2 SQIVND (reference sequence). There are 14 residues in the CDR3. As DNA, the CDR3 is TGTGCCAGTAGTCGACAGACCGGCTCCTACGAGCAGTACTTC. Translating gives CASSRQTGSYEQYF.

This clone was picked up a small number of times. The V gene is TRBV29-1, the J gene TRBJ1-2; 7 bases are a match to TRBD1. The CDR3 has 13 residues. J gave up 6 bases and V 4 bases, and 8 bases lay outside the gene matches. Germline lookup yields CDR1 SQVTM and CDR2 ANQGSEA. DNA for the CDR3: TGCAGCGTTGGGAGACAGGGTGAAGATGGCTACACCTTC. This codes for CSVGRQGEDGYTF. The variable domain in full, with the rest retrieved from reference TRBV29-1 and TRBJ1-2, is SAVISQKPSRDICQRGTSLTIQCQVDSQVTMMFWYRQQPGQSLTLIATANQGSEATYESGFVIDKFPISRPNLTFSTLTVSNMSPEDSSIYLCSVGRQGEDGYTFGSGTRLTVV.

The chain uses TRBV6-5 and TRBJ1-5; D is unclear. The CDR3 is 13 residues long. Germline V gene sequence: CDR1 MNHEY, CDR2 SVGAGI. Trimming took 6 bases from V and 4 from J, leaving 10 bases between them. The CDR3 DNA is TGTGCCAGCAGATCAACGGGGAATCAGCCCCAGCATTTT. Its protein product is CASRSTGNQPQHF.

This clone was counted once. The DNA of the CDR3 is TGCGCCAGCAGCCAAGAAGGGGCTGGCTTTAGCTCCTACAATGAGCAGTTCTTC. This encodes CASSQEGAGFSSYNEQFF. The gene calls are TRBV4-1 and TRBJ2-1; TRBD1 is a possible D gene (5 bases). The length of the CDR3 is 18 residues. Per the germline V gene, CDR1 is MGHRA and CDR2 is YSYEKL. Trimming removed 0 bases at V and 0 bases at J, with 15 bases between.

Only a few counts were recorded for this clone. The CDR3 is CASSGGGSNTGELFF. CDR3 nucleotide sequence: TGCGCCAGCAGCGGCGGGGGATCGAACACCGGGGAGCTGTTTTTT. The chain links TRBV5-1 to TRBJ2-2; the match to TRBD2 covers 7 bases. J was trimmed by 0 bases and V by 4 bases; bases with no gene match: 3. This CDR3 has 15 amino acids. The germline gives CDR1 SGHRS, CDR2 YFSETQ.

This chain joins TRBV20-1 and TRBJ1-3, with D unresolved. The CDR3 loop spans 15 amino acids. V lost 3 bases, J lost 2 bases, and 14 bases lay in between. Germline values: CDR1 DFQATT, CDR2 SNEGSKA (reference sequence). The CDR3 nucleotides are TGCAGTGCTAGTGTGATAGCGGGGACTGGAAACACCATATATTTT. It encodes CSASVIAGTGNTIYF.